This T cell receptor beta chain emerged from a study of cytomegalovirus exposure and HLA in healthy donors. General study findings and limits: The tendency of first-cohort TCR clusters to co-occur in the roughly 130 validation repertoires emerged from a later analysis.

Separate from the roughly 710-subject first cohort, the 120-subject validation cohort was the one that the donors belonged to. The germline gives CDR1 MNHNY, CDR2 SVGAGI (reference sequence). The CDR3 has 12 residues. V was pared by 6 bases and J by 12 bases, with 8 bases of the junction left unmatched. Method: immunoSEQ multiplex PCR; TCRdb's copy keeps in-frame clones and lacks some. The data show 150,000 to 200,000 clones, around four fifths seen once. Regarding this clone: The antigen is not known.

V and J are TRBV6-6 and TRBJ2-7, with 10 bases that match TRBD1. Input material: PBMCs. The source is a man under 40 in good health and CMV-seropositive. The CDR3: CASSLTGGGWYF. The CDR3 coding sequence is TGTGCCAGCAGCTTGACAGGGGGCGGGTGGTACTTC.